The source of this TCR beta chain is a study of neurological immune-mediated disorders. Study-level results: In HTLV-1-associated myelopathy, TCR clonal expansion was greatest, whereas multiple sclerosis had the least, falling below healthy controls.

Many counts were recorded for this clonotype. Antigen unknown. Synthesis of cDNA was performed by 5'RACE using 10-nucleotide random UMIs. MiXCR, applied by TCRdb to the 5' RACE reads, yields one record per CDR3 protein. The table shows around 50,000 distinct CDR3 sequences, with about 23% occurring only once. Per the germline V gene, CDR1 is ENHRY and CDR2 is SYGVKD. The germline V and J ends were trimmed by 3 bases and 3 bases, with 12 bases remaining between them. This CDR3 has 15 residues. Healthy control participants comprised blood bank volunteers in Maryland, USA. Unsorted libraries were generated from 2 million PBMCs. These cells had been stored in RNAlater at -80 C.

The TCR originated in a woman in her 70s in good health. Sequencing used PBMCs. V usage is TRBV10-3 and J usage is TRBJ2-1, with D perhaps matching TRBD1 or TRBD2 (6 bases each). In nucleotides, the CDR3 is TGTGCCATCAGTGAAGGGAGGACAGTCTACAATGAGCAGTTCTTC. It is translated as CAISEGRTVYNEQFF.